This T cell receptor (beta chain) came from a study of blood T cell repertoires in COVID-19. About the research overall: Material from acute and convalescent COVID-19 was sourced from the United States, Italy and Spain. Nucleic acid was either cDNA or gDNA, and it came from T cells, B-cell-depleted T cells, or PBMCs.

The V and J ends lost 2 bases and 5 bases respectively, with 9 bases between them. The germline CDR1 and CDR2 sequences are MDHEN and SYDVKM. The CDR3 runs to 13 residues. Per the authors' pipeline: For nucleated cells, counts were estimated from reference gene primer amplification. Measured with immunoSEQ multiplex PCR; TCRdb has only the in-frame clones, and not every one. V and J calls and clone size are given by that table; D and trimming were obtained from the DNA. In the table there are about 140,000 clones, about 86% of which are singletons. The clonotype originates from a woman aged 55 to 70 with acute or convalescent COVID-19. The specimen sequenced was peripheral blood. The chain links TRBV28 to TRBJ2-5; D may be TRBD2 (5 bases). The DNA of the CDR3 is TGTGCCAGCAGTTTACTGACGGGGGAGACCCAGTACTTC. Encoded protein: CASSLLTGETQYF.